This TCR beta chain came from a study of T cell repertoires in cytomegalovirus infection. About the study: Public TCR beta signature analysis indicated the presence of both CMV infection and matching HLA type. Study outcomes and limitations: Cumulative frequency (of public TCR beta family members) identified carriers of CMV plus the relevant HLA. Across the ex vivo response, the dominant clonotypes were HLA-C-restricted CMV-specific TCR beta clonotypes.

About this clonotype: As yet, its antigen is unknown.

TCRdb re-derived calls from the reads in MiXCR, one entry per CDR3 protein. This table has about 400,000 distinct CDR3 sequences, 15% to 20% appearing once. Trimming pared 5 bases from V and 8 bases from J, leaving 12 bases between. CDR1 is SNHLY, CDR2 FYNNEI, per germline. The CDR3 sequence is 13 residues long. The sequenced sample was PBMCs. V and J are TRBV2 and TRBJ1-4; weak D call: TRBD1 (5 bases). This clonotype was obtained from a human donor in good health (CMV status not recorded). Some clones in this sample may be carry-over from other donors' samples. CDR3 in amino acids: CASSQNGGEKLFF. In nucleotides, the CDR3 is TGTGCCAGCAGTCAAAACGGGGGGGAAAAACTGTTTTTT.